Each of the 13 T cell receptor beta chains below was sequenced from the same sample in a study of cytomegalovirus exposure and HLA in healthy donors. Vbeta (60) and Jbeta (13) primers were used in the PCR. Measured with immunoSEQ multiplex PCR; TCRdb has only the in-frame clones, and not every one. The sample carries about 76,000 clones, around 80% recorded once. Sequenced: PBMCs. These receptors were obtained from a male donor in good health and CMV-seropositive.

The chain employs TRBV9 and TRBJ1-1, with D tentatively TRBD1 (6 bases). The CDR3 consists of 15 residues. V dropped 0 bases and J dropped 3 bases, with 12 bases sitting between them. Germline V gives CDR1 SGDLS, CDR2 YYNGEE. The DNA for the CDR3 is TGTGCCAGCAGCGTAGCACAGGGAAGGGACACTGAAGCTTTCTTT. Its protein product is CASSVAQGRDTEAFF.

The rearrangement links TRBV5-4 to TRBJ2-1; D unresolved. Germline CDR1 reads SGHNT; CDR2 reads YYREEE (reference sequence). V was pared by 3 bases and J by 7 bases, with 8 bases between. This CDR3 spans 12 amino acids. Here the CDR3 DNA reads TGTGCCAGCAGCTCTCTTATGAATGAGCAGTTCTTC. The encoded protein is CASSSLMNEQFF. The whole variable domain, filled in from reference TRBV5-4 and TRBJ2-1, reads ETGVTQSPTHLIKTRGQQVTLRCSSQSGHNTVSWYQQALGQGPQFIFQYYREEENGRGNFPPRFSGLQFPNYSSELNVNALELDDSALYLCASSSLMNEQFFGPGTRLTVL.

This chain uses TRBV4-1 with TRBJ2-7; D perhaps matches TRBD1 (6 bases). Germline V gene data show CDR1 as MGHRA and CDR2 as YSYEKL. Trimming cost V 0 bases and J 2 bases, with 11 bases left between them. This CDR3 is built from 15 residues. The CDR3 reads CASSQEDRTTYEQYF. The CDR3 coding sequence is TGCGCCAGCAGCCAAGAAGACAGGACAACCTACGAGCAGTACTTC.

This chain connects TRBV18 to TRBJ2-7, with 10 positions matching TRBD2. The ends lost 2 bases at V and 2 bases at J; junction bases unmatched: 6. Germline CDR1 KGHSH, CDR2 LQKENI. The CDR3 has 16 residues. The CDR3 DNA is TGTGCCAGCTCACCATTGAGCGGGAGGGCTACCTACGAGCAGTACTTC. It is translated as CASSPLSGRATYEQYF.

V is TRBV4-3 and J is TRBJ2-3; 12 nucleotides align to TRBD2. Germline assignment: CDR1 LGHNA and CDR2 YSLEER. The CDR3 contains 20 residues. Trimming removed 6 bases from V and 0 bases from J; junction bases left unmatched: 16. The CDR3 region has the DNA TGCGCCAGCAGTCGGCGGGGACTAGCGGGTACCAAATCTAGCACAGATACGCAGTATTTT. Its translation is CASSRRGLAGTKSSTDTQYF.

J is TRBJ2-7 and V is TRBV20-1; perhaps TRBD1 as D (6 bases). Trimming removed 5 bases from V and 4 bases from J, with 6 bases in between. Germline V lookup: CDR1 DFQATT, CDR2 SNEGSKA (reference sequence). There are 10 residues in the CDR3. The CDR3 DNA is TGCAGTGCTGGACAGTACGAGCAGTACTTC. This codes for CSAGQYEQYF.

The table lists this clone with a few counts. The V gene is TRBV6-5, the J gene TRBJ2-7; tentative D call: TRBD1 (6 bases). The germline V gene encodes CDR1 MNHEY and CDR2 SVGAGI. Trimming took off 6 bases at V and 4 bases at J, with 10 bases between the two ends. The CDR3 covers 12 residues. The DNA of the CDR3 is TGTGCCAGCAGAGAACAGGGTTACGAGCAGTACTTC. Amino acids: CASREQGYEQYF.

CDR3 sequence (DNA): TGTGCCAGCAGCGTAGGGCTAGCGGGAATTTACGAGCAGTACTTC. This sequence encodes CASSVGLAGIYEQYF. The chain uses TRBV9 and TRBJ2-7; 9 bases agree with TRBD2. Germline-derived CDR1 and CDR2 are SGDLS and YYNGEE. With V trimmed by 0 bases and J by 4 bases, 5 bases remained unmatched. This CDR3 has 15 amino acids.

V is TRBV6-5 and J is TRBJ1-4; D is perhaps TRBD1 (6 bases). V was cut by 1 base and J by 8 bases, with 17 bases left in between. The CDR3 spans 16 residues. In germline, CDR1 is MNHEY, CDR2 SVGAGI. In DNA, the CDR3 is TGTGCCAGCAGTTACTGGAAGGGGCAGGGGACCGAAAAACTGTTTTTT. Translation gives CASSYWKGQGTEKLFF.

This chain joins TRBV10-3 and TRBJ2-5; unclear D gene. The germline V gene encodes CDR1 ENHRY and CDR2 SYGVKD. V was shortened by 4 bases and J by 6 bases, with 9 bases between the two germline ends. The CDR3 extends over 12 amino acids. The CDR3 DNA reads as TGTGCCATCAGTGTGGGCAGCCAGACCCAGTACTTC. It specifies CAISVGSQTQYF.

The rearrangement uses TRBV5-1 and TRBJ2-5, with D perhaps matching TRBD1 (5 bases). CDR1 SGHRS and CDR2 YFSETQ come from the germline V gene. Trimming shortened V by 0 bases and J by 1 base, and 10 bases separated the two germline ends. This CDR3 is 15 amino acids long. The chain's CDR3 is CASSLGSRAQETQYF. The CDR3 DNA follows: TGCGCCAGCAGCTTGGGGTCCAGGGCCCAAGAGACCCAGTACTTC.

This clone occurred once. The rearrangement uses TRBV5-6 and TRBJ2-5; possible D gene TRBD1, 6 bases. Germline CDR1 is SGHDT and CDR2 is YYEEEE. V was pared by 0 bases and J by 5 bases, with 14 bases between. The CDR3 extends over 15 amino acids. CDR3 sequence: CASSLEWGTTETQYF. The CDR3 coding sequence is TGTGCCAGCAGCTTGGAATGGGGGACAACGGAGACCCAGTACTTC.

The V and J genes are TRBV7-9 and TRBJ2-5; 10 nucleotides align to TRBD1. The J call is doubtful: the DNA matches TRBJ2-7 better. The germline V gene has CDR1 SEHNR and CDR2 FQNEAQ (reference sequence). There are 13 residues in the CDR3. The CDR3, as DNA: TGTGCCAGCAGCGACAGGGGGCCGTACGAGCAGTACTTC. Amino acid sequence: CASSDRGPYEQYF.